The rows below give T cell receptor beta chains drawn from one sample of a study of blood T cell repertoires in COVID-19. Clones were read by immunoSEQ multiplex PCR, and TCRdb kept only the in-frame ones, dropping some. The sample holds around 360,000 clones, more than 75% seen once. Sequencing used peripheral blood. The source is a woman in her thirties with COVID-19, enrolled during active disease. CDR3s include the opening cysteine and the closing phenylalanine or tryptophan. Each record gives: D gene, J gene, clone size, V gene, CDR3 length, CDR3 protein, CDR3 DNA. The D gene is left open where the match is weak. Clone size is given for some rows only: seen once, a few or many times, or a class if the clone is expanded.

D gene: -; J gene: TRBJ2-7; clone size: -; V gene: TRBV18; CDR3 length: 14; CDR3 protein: CASSPTRGSYEQYF; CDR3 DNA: TGTGCCAGCTCCCCCACTCGCGGCTCCTACGAGCAGTACTTC
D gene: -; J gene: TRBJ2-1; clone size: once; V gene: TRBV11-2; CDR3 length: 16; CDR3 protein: CASSPRASDYYNEQFF; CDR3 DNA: TGTGCCAGCAGCCCTCGGGCTAGCGACTACTACAATGAGCAGTTCTTC
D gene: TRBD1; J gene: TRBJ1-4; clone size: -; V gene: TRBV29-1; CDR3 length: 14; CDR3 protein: CSVNPGQGGEKLFF; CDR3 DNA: TGCAGCGTGAACCCGGGACAGGGGGGCGAAAAACTGTTTTTT
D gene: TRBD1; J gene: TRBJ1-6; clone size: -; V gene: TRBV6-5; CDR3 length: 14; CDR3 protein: CASKIGTGNSPLHF; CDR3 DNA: TGTGCCAGCAAAATCGGGACAGGAAATTCACCCCTCCACTTT
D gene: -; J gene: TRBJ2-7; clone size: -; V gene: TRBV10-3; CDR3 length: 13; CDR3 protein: CAISVTNSYEQYF; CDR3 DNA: TGTGCCATCAGTGTGACAAATTCCTACGAGCAGTACTTC
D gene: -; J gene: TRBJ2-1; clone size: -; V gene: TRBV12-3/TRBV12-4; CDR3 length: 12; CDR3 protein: CASSFERGEQFF; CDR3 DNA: TGTGCCAGCAGTTTTGAGCGAGGTGAGCAGTTCTTC
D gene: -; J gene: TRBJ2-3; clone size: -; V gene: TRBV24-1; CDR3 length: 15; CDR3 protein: CATSDPRVNTDTQYF; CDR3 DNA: TGTGCCACCAGTGATCCGAGGGTTAACACAGATACGCAGTATTTT
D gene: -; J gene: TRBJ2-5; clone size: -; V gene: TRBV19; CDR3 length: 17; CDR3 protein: CASSYAGQWKSGETQYF; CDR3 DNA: TGTGCCAGTAGTTACGCCGGACAGTGGAAGAGTGGAGAGACCCAGTACTTC
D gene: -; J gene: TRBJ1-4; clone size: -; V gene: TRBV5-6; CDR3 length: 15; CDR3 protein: CASSWGRAPNEKLFF; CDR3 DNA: TGTGCCAGCAGCTGGGGCAGGGCACCTAATGAAAAACTGTTTTTT
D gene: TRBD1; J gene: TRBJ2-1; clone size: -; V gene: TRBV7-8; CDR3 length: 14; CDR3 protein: CASSTETGGGGQFF; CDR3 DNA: TGTGCCAGCAGCACCGAGACAGGGGGCGGGGGGCAGTTCTTC
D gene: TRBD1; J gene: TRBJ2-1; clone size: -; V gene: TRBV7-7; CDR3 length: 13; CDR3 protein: CASSSDREGEQFF; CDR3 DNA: TGTGCTAGCAGCTCCGACAGGGAAGGGGAGCAGTTCTTC
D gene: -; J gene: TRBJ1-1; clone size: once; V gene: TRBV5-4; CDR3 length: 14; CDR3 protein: CASSSHSMNTEAFF; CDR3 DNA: TGTGCCAGCAGCTCCCATTCTATGAACACTGAAGCTTTCTTT
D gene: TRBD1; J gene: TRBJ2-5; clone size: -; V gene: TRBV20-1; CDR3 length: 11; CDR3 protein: CSADRGETQYF; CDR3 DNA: TGCAGTGCTGACAGGGGAGAGACCCAGTACTTC
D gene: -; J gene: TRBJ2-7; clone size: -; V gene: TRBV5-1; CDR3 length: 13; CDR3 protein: CASSSDRFQEQYF; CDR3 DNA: TGCGCCAGCAGTTCGGACAGATTCCAGGAGCAGTACTTC
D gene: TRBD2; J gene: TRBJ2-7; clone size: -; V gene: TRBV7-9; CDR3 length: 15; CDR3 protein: CASSLGLAEYYEQYF; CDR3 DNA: TGTGCCAGCAGCCTGGGACTAGCGGAGTACTACGAGCAGTACTTC
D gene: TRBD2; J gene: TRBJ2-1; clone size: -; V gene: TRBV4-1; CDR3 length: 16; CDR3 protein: CASSQEGRTSGSRQFF; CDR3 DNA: TGCGCCAGCAGCCAAGAAGGCCGGACTAGCGGCAGTAGGCAGTTCTTC
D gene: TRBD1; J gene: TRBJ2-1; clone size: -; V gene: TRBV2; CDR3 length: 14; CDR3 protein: CASSVLTGGNEQFF; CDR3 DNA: TGTGCCAGCAGTGTTTTGACAGGGGGCAATGAGCAGTTCTTC
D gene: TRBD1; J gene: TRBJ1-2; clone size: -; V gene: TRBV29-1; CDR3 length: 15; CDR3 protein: CSVEKGGTANYGYTF; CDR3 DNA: TGCAGCGTTGAAAAAGGGGGCACTGCTAACTATGGCTACACCTTC
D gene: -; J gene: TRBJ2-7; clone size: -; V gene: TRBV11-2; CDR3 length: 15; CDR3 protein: CASSPTRAGPYEQYF; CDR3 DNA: TGTGCCAGCAGCCCGACACGGGCGGGACCCTACGAGCAGTACTTC
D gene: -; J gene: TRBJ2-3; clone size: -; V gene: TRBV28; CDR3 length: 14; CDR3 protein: CASRERRRGDTQYF; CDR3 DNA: TGTGCCAGCAGAGAGCGTCGGAGGGGAGATACGCAGTATTTT
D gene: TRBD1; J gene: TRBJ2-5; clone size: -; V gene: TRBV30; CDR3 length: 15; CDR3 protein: CAWSVQGDIEETQYF; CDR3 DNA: TGTGCCTGGAGTGTACAGGGGGACATTGAAGAGACCCAGTACTTC
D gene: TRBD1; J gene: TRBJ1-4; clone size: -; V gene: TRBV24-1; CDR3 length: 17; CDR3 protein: CATSDLDRGHQREKLFF; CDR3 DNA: TGTGCCACCAGTGATCTGGACAGGGGCCATCAGCGGGAAAAACTGTTTTTT
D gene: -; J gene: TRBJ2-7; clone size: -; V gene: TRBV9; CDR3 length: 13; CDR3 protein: CASSVAEEFEQYF; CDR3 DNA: TGTGCCAGCAGCGTAGCGGAGGAGTTCGAGCAGTACTTC
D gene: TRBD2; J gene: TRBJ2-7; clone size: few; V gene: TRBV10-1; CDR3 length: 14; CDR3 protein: CASSGSGRINEQYF; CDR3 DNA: TGCGCCAGCAGTGGCAGCGGGAGAATCAACGAGCAGTACTTC
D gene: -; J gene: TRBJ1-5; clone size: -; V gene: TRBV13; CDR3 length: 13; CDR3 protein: CASSLGLKQPQHF; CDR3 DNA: TGTGCCAGCAGCTTAGGCCTAAAACAGCCCCAGCATTTT
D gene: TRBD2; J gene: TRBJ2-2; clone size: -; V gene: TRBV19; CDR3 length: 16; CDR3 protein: CASRRPSGGNTGELFF; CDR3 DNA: TGTGCCAGTAGGAGACCTAGCGGGGGGAACACCGGGGAGCTGTTTTTT
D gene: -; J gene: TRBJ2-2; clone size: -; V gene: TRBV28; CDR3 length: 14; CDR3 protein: CASIQTRNTGELFF; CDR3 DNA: TGTGCCAGCATTCAAACCAGGAACACCGGGGAGCTGTTTTTT
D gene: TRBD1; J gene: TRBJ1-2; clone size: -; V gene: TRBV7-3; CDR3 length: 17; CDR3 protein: CASSLLLRDSVNYGYTF; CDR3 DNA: TGTGCCAGCAGCCTCCTCCTCCGGGACAGCGTTAACTATGGCTACACCTTC
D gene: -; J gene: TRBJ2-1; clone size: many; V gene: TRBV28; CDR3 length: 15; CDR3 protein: CASSLAGTIRREQFF; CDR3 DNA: TGTGCCAGCAGTTTAGCGGGAACTATTAGACGGGAGCAGTTCTTC
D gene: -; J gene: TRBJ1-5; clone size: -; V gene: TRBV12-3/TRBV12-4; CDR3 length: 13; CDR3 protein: CASSPRGSQPQHF; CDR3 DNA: TGTGCCAGCAGCCCACGGGGGAGTCAGCCCCAGCATTTT
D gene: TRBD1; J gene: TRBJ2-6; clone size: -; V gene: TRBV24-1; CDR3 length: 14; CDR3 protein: CATGGQYGANVLTF; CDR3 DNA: TGTGCCACCGGGGGACAGTATGGGGCCAACGTCCTGACTTTC
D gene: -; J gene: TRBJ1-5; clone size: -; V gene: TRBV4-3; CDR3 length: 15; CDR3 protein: CASSQDLGEDQPQHF; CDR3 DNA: TGCGCCAGCAGCCAAGATTTGGGAGAGGATCAGCCCCAGCATTTT
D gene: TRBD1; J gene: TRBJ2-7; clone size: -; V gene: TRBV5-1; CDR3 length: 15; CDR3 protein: CASSYGWTGAYEQYF; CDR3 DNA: TGCGCCAGCAGCTACGGTTGGACAGGGGCCTACGAGCAGTACTTC
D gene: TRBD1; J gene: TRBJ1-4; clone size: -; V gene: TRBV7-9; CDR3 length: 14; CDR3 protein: CASSLAGTGEKLFF; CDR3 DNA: TGTGCCAGCAGCTTGGCGGGGACAGGAGAAAAACTGTTTTTT
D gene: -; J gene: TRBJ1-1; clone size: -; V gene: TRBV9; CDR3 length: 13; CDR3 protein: CASSPGGNTEAFF; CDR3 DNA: TGTGCCAGCAGCCCGGGGGGCAACACTGAAGCTTTCTTT
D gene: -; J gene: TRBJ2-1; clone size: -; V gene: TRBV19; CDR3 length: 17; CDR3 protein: CASSTLPRGSSYNEQFF; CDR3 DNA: TGTGCCAGTAGTACTCTCCCCCGGGGGAGCTCCTACAATGAGCAGTTCTTC
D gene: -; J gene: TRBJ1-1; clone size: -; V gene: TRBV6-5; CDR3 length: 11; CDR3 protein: CASIKLAEAFF; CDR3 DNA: TGTGCCAGCATCAAACTTGCTGAAGCTTTCTTT
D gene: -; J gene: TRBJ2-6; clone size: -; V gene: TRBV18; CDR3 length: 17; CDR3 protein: CASSFLQGSLGANVLTF; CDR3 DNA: TGTGCCAGCTCATTTCTACAGGGTTCTTTGGGGGCCAACGTCCTGACTTTC
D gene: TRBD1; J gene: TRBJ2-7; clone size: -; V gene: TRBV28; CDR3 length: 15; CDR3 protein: CASSYPGTGVHEQYF; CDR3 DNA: TGTGCCAGCAGTTATCCCGGGACAGGGGTCCACGAGCAGTACTTC
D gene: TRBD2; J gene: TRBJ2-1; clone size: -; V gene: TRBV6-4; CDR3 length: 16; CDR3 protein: CASSEGASGFLGEQFF; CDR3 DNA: TGTGCCAGCAGTGAAGGGGCTAGCGGTTTCCTGGGTGAGCAGTTCTTC
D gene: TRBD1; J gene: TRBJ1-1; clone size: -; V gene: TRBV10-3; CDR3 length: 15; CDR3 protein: CAIRGDRGLWTEAFF; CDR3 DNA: TGTGCCATCAGGGGGGACAGGGGCCTTTGGACTGAAGCTTTCTTT
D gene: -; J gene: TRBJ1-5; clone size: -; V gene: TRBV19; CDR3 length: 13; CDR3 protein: CASSMSRDQPQHF; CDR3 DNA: TGTGCCAGTAGTATGAGTCGAGATCAGCCCCAGCATTTT
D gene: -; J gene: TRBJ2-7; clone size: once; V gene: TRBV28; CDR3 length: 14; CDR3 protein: CASSQRDSPYEQYF; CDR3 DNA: TGTGCCAGCAGTCAACGGGACTCGCCCTACGAGCAGTACTTC
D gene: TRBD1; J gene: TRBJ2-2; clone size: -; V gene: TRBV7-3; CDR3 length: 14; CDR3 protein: CATRQGRNTGELFF; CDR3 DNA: TGTGCCACAAGACAGGGGCGGAACACCGGGGAGCTGTTTTTT
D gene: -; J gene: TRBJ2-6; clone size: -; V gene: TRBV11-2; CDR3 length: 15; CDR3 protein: CASSFAGSGANVLTF; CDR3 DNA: TGTGCCAGCAGCTTTGCCGGCTCTGGGGCCAACGTCCTGACTTTC
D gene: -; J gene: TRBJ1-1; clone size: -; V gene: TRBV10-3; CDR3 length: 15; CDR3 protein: CAISESTGGRTEAFF; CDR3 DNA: TGTGCCATCAGTGAGTCGACGGGGGGAAGGACTGAAGCTTTCTTT
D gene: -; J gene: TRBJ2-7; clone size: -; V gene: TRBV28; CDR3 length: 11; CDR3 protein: CASSPRGEQYF; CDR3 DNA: TGTGCCAGCAGCCCAAGGGGCGAGCAGTACTTC
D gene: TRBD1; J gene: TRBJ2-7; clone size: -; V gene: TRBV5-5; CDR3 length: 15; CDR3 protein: CASSLTGTERYEQYF; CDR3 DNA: TGTGCCAGCAGCTTAACCGGGACAGAGAGATACGAGCAGTACTTC
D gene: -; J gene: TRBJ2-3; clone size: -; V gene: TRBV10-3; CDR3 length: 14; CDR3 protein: CAISVATSTDTQYF; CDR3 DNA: TGTGCCATCAGTGTTGCTACTAGCACAGATACGCAGTATTTT
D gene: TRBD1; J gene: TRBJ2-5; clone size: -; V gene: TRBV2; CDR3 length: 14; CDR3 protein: CASVHSRGQETQYF; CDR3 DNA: TGTGCCAGCGTTCACAGCAGGGGGCAAGAGACCCAGTACTTC
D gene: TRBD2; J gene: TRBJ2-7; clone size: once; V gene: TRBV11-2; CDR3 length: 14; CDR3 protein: CASSSLREGYEQYF; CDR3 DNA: TGTGCCAGCAGCTCCTTGCGGGAGGGCTACGAGCAGTACTTC
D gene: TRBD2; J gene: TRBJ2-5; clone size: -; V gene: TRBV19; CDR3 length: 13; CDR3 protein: CASRGLVEETQYF; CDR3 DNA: TGTGCCAGTAGGGGACTAGTAGAAGAGACCCAGTACTTC
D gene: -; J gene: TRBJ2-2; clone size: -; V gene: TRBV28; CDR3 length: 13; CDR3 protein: CATSLANTGELFF; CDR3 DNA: TGTGCCACCTCCTTAGCAAACACCGGGGAGCTGTTTTTT
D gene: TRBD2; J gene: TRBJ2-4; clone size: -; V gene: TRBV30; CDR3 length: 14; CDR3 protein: CAWSLPVAGAPQYF; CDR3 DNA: TGTGCCTGGAGTCTGCCGGTGGCGGGAGCCCCTCAGTACTTC